This T cell receptor beta chain appears in the sequencing data of a study of regulatory T cells in long-lasting Graves disease (dated by TCRdb to the early 2020s). As for the study more broadly: Newly diagnosed Graves' disease patients had taken antithyroid drugs for less than 3 months. Persistent Graves' disease patients were compared with newly diagnosed Graves' disease patients by peripheral blood TCR sequencing and RNA sequencing. The study was registered as a clinical trial and conducted in China. A total of some 33 samples were covered by TCR sequencing, comprising approximately 13 persistent and about 20 newly diagnosed Graves' disease patients. Beyond this particular receptor, the publication reports: Persistent Graves' disease patients showed lower TCR Shannon entropy and fewer highly expanded clones than newly diagnosed patients, suggesting clonal expansion. As a limitation, the authors acknowledged that the small sample size may reduce accuracy. Only peripheral blood was studied, because thyroid tissue, the primary lesion, was inaccessible. Sequencing and analysis were restricted to the TCR beta chain. TRBV28, TRBJ1-2 and TRBJ2-5 were preferentially used in persistent disease, while TRBV20-1 and TRBJ2-1 were favored in newly diagnosed disease. Persistent patients shared more public clonotypes among themselves (around 2,700) than newly diagnosed patients did (nearly 1,000).

V lost 2 bases and J lost 3 bases; the stretch between them is 15 bases long. CDR1 and CDR2, per the germline V gene, are SGHAT and FQNNGV. From its cysteine to its phenylalanine, the CDR3 spans 16 amino acids. Of the read, only the CDR3 DNA is kept; its 48 bases are in frame from base 1. At least ten counts were recorded for this clonotype. There is no known antigen for this receptor. No quality values exist for individual bases; no much larger clone is one base distant. The meaning of the sample's time point label: newly diagnosed GD, antithyroid drugs for less than 3 months. For both TCR sequencing and RNA sequencing, RNA was extracted from PBMCs in TRIzol. The diagnosis of Graves' disease followed American Thyroid Association guidelines. Patients for the study were recruited at an endocrinology department in Xi'an, China. Each patient gave approximately 10 milliliters of peripheral blood, collected in an EDTA anticoagulant tube. Ficoll Paque Plus density gradient separation was used to isolate PBMCs, and no additional T cell sorting was done. An Agilent 2100 Bioanalyzer and agarose gel were used to assess RNA quality, and a NanoDrop 2000 was used to measure RNA concentration.

Library preparation was by multiplex PCR. Sequencing used an Illumina HiSeq 4000. TCR beta libraries were built with iRepertoire HTBI primers and Arm-PCR amplification of CDR3 regions. Before sequencing, the PCR products went through gel purification. The authors' analysis ran thus. Gene usage analysis of CDR3 amino acid clonotypes used the approximately 62 TRBV and 14 to 15 TRBJ segments found across samples. COPE and FqMerger were used to merge filtered high-quality paired reads into contigs. BLAST was used to align contigs to IMGT TRBV, TRBD and TRBJ reference genes, with CDR3 defined following IMGT. Any clonotype with a frequency above 0.1% was classified as a highly expanded clone. Shannon entropy was used to measure repertoire diversity, and the Gini coefficient was used to measure V-J evenness. Public clonotypes were defined as clonotypes shared by more than one individual. Using fastp at Q25 and MiXCR, TCRdb reprocessed the public reads and kept productive beta chains. Each CDR3 protein gets just one entry, which takes the most common genes and DNA from the rows behind it. TCRdb's processing, not the study's, gives the V and J calls here. The sample profile shows roughly 520,000 distinct CDR3 sequences; about 12% of them were found once. The ten largest clones take up 7.5% to 9% of the sample.

This same sample was also taken into another study, of T cells in Graves' hyperthyroidism and ophthalmopathy. That second publication adds: Stable Graves' hyperthyroidism was defined as the absence of progression to ophthalmopathy over 18 months of follow-up. Hyperthyroidism patients were newly diagnosed, with disease duration under 2 months, and aged 18 to 65 years. Any patient with an uncontrolled infection, another autoimmune disease, pregnancy or lactation was excluded. Diagnoses relied on clinical symptoms, serum thyroxine and TRAb, thyroid ultrasound and orbital computed tomography. For the first round of RT-PCR on the TCR CDR3, the HTBI primer set was used together with the Qiagen OneStep RT-PCR kit. Blood samples also contained most of the expanded thyroid clonotypes (frequency above 0.001), which suggests that blood repertoires may reflect thyroid immune responses. Ophthalmopathy was separated from stable hyperthyroidism by a 13 V-J signature model, with around 90% sensitivity and roughly 81% specificity obtained in cross-validation and 80%/75% obtained in testing. In validation, the model predicted progression to ophthalmopathy with 55% to 71% sensitivity and roughly 72% specificity, a median of approximately 6.5 months before onset. To identify distinguishing TCR V-J signatures, a discovery cohort of some 100 patients was used, comprising roughly 45 with Graves' ophthalmopathy and some 60 with stable Graves' hyperthyroidism. An independent validation cohort of fewer than 20 hyperthyroidism patients and about 15 patients who later progressed to ophthalmopathy tested prospective prediction of ophthalmopathy. The 100 discovery patients were divided at random into training and test sets in a 7:3 ratio. In addition, the study compared T-cell repertoires in thyroid tissue and in blood from roughly six Graves' hyperthyroidism patients. After blood sampling, hyperthyroidism patients were treated with methimazole at a starting dose of 30 mg daily, and ophthalmopathy patients were treated with high-dose intravenous methylprednisolone. The libraries were constructed in a second round of multiplex PCR and then size-selected and purified. Libraries were sequenced paired-end with 100 bp reads on an Illumina HiSeq2000. Raw data were processed with SOAPnuke, discarding reads with adapters, uncalled bases, mean Phred below 15, or no exact constant-primer or identifier match. High-quality paired reads were merged using COPE v1.2.5, and each unique nucleotide sequence was defined as a clonotype. MiTCR v1.1 was used to align the clonotypes against IMGT TRBV, TRBD and TRBJ reference segments. Only V-J combinations with frequency above 0.0001, covering 98% to 99.2% of repertoires, were analysed. A TCS score was defined as the ratio between F50 (clonal expansion) and ExV (chaos), using BLOSUM62-based TCRdist between CDR3 peptides within each V-J. Welch's t-statistics and random forest reduced fewer than 600 V-J features to some 14, which were used in a naive Bayes classifier (R e1071). No statistical method was used to fix the sample size in advance, and group allocation was not hidden from the investigators. TCR Vbeta CDR3 sequencing of 120 to 150 peripheral blood samples (under 45 ophthalmopathy, about 74 hyperthyroidism and around 17 progressor patients) is reported in the paper.

The chain links TRBV11-2 with TRBJ2-3; no D segment can be confidently identified. This TCR came from a woman aged 25-40 years with Graves disease. Donor details come from another sample of the same person, matched by shared clones. The sample in question was peripheral blood mononuclear cells (PBMCs), obtained at new diagnosis, from a patient treated with antithyroid drugs. CDR3 loop: CASSLRLGLGTDTQYF. The bases are TGTGCCAGCAGCTTACGGCTAGGGTTGGGAACAGATACGCAGTATTTT.